The rows below give T cell receptor beta chains drawn from one sample of a study of OX40 agonist ivuxolimab in advanced cancers. Data came from immunoSEQ multiplex PCR; TCRdb stores just in-frame clones and leaves some out. The sample includes about 87,000 clones, just under 90% of them seen just once. The sample in question was CD4+ or CD8+ T cells sorted from blood, obtained in a trial of the OX40 agonist ivuxolimab. All receptors come from an adult with an advanced solid tumor such as melanoma, head and neck, liver or kidney cancer. Each CDR3 is given with its conserved first and last residue. D genes are given only for firm matches. Clone size is stated in some rows and not others, as once, few, many or a class when expanded.

>TRBJ1-1|-|TRBV2|-
CASSPRTAENTEAFF
TGTGCCAGCAGTCCCCGGACCGCTGAGAACACTGAAGCTTTCTTT
>TRBJ2-3|-|TRBV4-1|-
CASSQDFSGRGSTDTQYF
TGCGCCAGCAGCCAAGATTTCAGCGGCAGAGGGAGCACAGATACGCAGTATTTT
>TRBJ2-3|-|TRBV18|-
CASSPPGRDTQYF
TGTGCCAGCTCACCACCGGGAAGAGATACGCAGTATTTT
>TRBJ1-2|-|TRBV11-2|-
CASSPSGSGYTF
TGTGCCAGCAGCCCATCGGGGTCTGGCTACACCTTC
>TRBJ2-7|TRBD1|TRBV10-3|once
CAIAGQGPNEQYF
TGTGCCATCGCCGGACAGGGGCCCAACGAGCAGTACTTC
>TRBJ2-3|TRBD2|TRBV23-1|-
CASSQSCSGRAGTDTQYF
TGCGCCAGCAGTCAATCTTGCAGCGGGAGGGCCGGTACAGATACGCAGTATTTT
>TRBJ2-3|-|TRBV10-1|-
CASSPNTDTQYF
TGCGCCAGCAGTCCGAACACAGATACGCAGTATTTT
>TRBJ1-4|-|TRBV4-3|-
CASSQQGNEKLFF
TGCGCCAGCAGCCAACAGGGGAATGAAAAACTGTTTTTT
>TRBJ2-3|-|TRBV6-5|once
CASGIRSSTDTQYF
TGTGCCAGCGGGATTAGAAGTAGCACAGATACGCAGTATTTT
>TRBJ1-2|-|TRBV19|-
CASSKDRILNYGYTF
TGTGCCAGTAGTAAGGACAGAATACTGAACTATGGCTACACCTTC
>TRBJ1-5|-|TRBV29-1|-
CSVVSEGLSNQPQHF
TGCAGCGTTGTTTCTGAAGGGCTTAGCAATCAGCCCCAGCATTTT
>TRBJ1-1|-|TRBV5-1|-
CASSFDGAMDTEAFF
TGCGCCAGCAGCTTCGATGGGGCGATGGACACTGAAGCTTTCTTT
>TRBJ1-5|TRBD1|TRBV19|few
CASSISRGGQPQHF
TGTGCCAGTAGTATCTCCAGGGGGGGTCAGCCCCAGCATTTT
>TRBJ1-5|-|TRBV19|once
CASSIVRGGNQPQHF
TGTGCCAGTAGTATAGTGAGGGGAGGGAATCAGCCCCAGCATTTT
>TRBJ2-5|-|TRBV5-1|-
CASSLETGMKETQYF
TGCGCCAGCAGCTTGGAAACAGGGATGAAAGAGACCCAGTACTTC
>TRBJ2-3|-|TRBV6-5|-
CASSYSGLITDTQYF
TGTGCCAGCAGTTACTCGGGACTTATCACAGATACGCAGTATTTT
>TRBJ2-7|-|TRBV11-2|-
CASSQDNSYEQYF
TGTGCCAGCAGCCAGGACAACTCCTACGAGCAGTACTTC
>TRBJ1-5|-|TRBV28|once
CASSLKGFRGDQPQHF
TGTGCCAGCAGTTTAAAGGGGTTCAGGGGCGATCAGCCCCAGCATTTT
>TRBJ1-2|-|TRBV6-1|-
CASSEEGRVYGYTF
TGTGCCAGCAGTGAAGAGGGAAGGGTCTATGGCTACACCTTC
>TRBJ1-6|-|TRBV7-8|-
CASSLEAGAYNSPLHF
TGTGCCAGCAGCTTAGAGGCAGGGGCCTATAATTCACCCCTCCACTTT
>TRBJ2-7|TRBD1|TRBV18|-
CASSPFDRGNEQYF
TGTGCCAGCTCACCATTCGACAGGGGAAACGAGCAGTACTTC
>TRBJ1-5|-|TRBV19|-
CASSPGLDDGNQPQHF
TGTGCCAGTAGTCCGGGCTTGGACGATGGCAATCAGCCCCAGCATTTT
>TRBJ2-7|-|TRBV6-6|-
CASSYAGTTLYEQYF
TGTGCCAGCAGTTACGCCGGGACAACCCTCTACGAGCAGTACTTC
>TRBJ1-2|-|TRBV7-2|-
CASSRSVGYGYTF
TGTGCCAGCAGCCGCTCCGTGGGGTATGGCTACACCTTC
>TRBJ1-5|-|TRBV6-5|-
CASSYSTSNQPQHF
TGTGCCAGCAGTTACTCGACCAGCAATCAGCCCCAGCATTTT
>TRBJ2-7|TRBD2|TRBV11-2|-
CASTKALAGVDEQYF
TGTGCCAGCACAAAGGCCCTAGCGGGAGTTGACGAGCAGTACTTC
>TRBJ2-1|TRBD1|TRBV18|-
CASSPRQGHNEQFF
TGTGCCAGCTCACCTAGACAGGGGCACAATGAGCAGTTCTTC
>TRBJ2-2|TRBD2|TRBV28|many
CASSPSGANTGELFF
TGTGCCAGCAGCCCTAGCGGGGCGAACACCGGGGAGCTGTTTTTT
>TRBJ2-3|-|TRBV5-6|-
CASSFGVQISDTQYF
TGTGCCAGCAGCTTTGGGGTTCAAATATCGGATACGCAGTATTTT
>TRBJ2-5|-|TRBV15|-
CATGGSETQYF
TGTGCCACCGGAGGGTCCGAGACCCAGTACTTC
>TRBJ2-1|-|TRBV15|-
CATSREGRGYRADEQFF
TGTGCCACCAGCAGAGAGGGTAGGGGGTACAGGGCCGATGAGCAGTTCTTC
>TRBJ2-1|TRBD2|TRBV6-1|-
CASSEAPPAGVTYNEQFF
TGTGCCAGCAGTGAAGCCCCCCCAGCGGGAGTCACCTACAATGAGCAGTTCTTC
>TRBJ2-2|-|TRBV10-1|-
CASSESLATPNTGELFF
TGCGCCAGCAGTGAGTCTCTTGCGACTCCGAACACCGGGGAGCTGTTTTTT
>TRBJ2-1|TRBD2|TRBV10-2|-
CASSETSGNEQFF
TGCGCCAGCAGTGAGACTAGCGGGAATGAGCAGTTCTTC
>TRBJ2-2|-|TRBV11-2|-
CASSLNLNSGELFF
TGTGCCAGCAGCTTGAATCTTAACAGCGGGGAGCTGTTTTTT
>TRBJ2-3|TRBD2|TRBV7-2|-
CASSLGTSGSSDTQYF
TGTGCCAGCAGCTTAGGGACTAGCGGGAGTTCAGATACGCAGTATTTT
>TRBJ2-1|-|TRBV5-4|-
CASSFYNEQFF
TGTGCCAGCAGCTTTTACAATGAGCAGTTCTTC
>TRBJ1-6|TRBD1|TRBV18|-
CASSQDRYNSPLHF
TGTGCCAGCTCACAGGACAGGTATAATTCACCCCTCCACTTT
>TRBJ2-6|-|TRBV19|-
CASSHPGSGANVLTF
TGTGCCAGTAGTCACCCCGGCTCTGGGGCCAACGTCCTGACTTTC
>TRBJ2-1|-|TRBV19|-
CASSIRDSYNEQFF
TGTGCCAGTAGTATCCGGGACTCCTACAATGAGCAGTTCTTC
>TRBJ2-3|TRBD2|TRBV7-9|-
CASSLGTSGGHTDTQYF
TGTGCCAGCAGCTTAGGGACTAGCGGGGGCCACACAGATACGCAGTATTTT
>TRBJ2-5|-|TRBV25-1|-
CASSEGGAGTQYF
TGTGCCAGCAGTGAGGGGGGGGCCGGGACCCAGTACTTC
>TRBJ1-3|TRBD1|TRBV4-1|-
CASSQATGRDGNTIYF
TGCGCCAGCAGCCAAGCGACAGGGAGAGATGGAAACACCATATATTTT
>TRBJ2-2|-|TRBV29-1|-
CSASGNTGELFF
TGCAGCGCGTCTGGGAACACCGGGGAGCTGTTTTTT
>TRBJ2-1|TRBD2|TRBV5-1|-
CASRAGLADDYNEQFF
TGCGCCAGCAGAGCCGGACTAGCGGACGACTACAATGAGCAGTTCTTC
>TRBJ2-3|-|TRBV7-2|few
CASSPRQDLGDTQYF
TGTGCCAGCAGCCCCAGACAAGACCTTGGGGATACGCAGTATTTT
>TRBJ2-1|TRBD1|TRBV29-1|-
CSVGWGRGNEQFF
TGCAGCGTTGGATGGGGCAGGGGGAATGAGCAGTTCTTC
>TRBJ1-3|-|TRBV6-6|-
CASSYGGTSGNTIYF
TGTGCCAGCAGTTACGGGGGGACCTCTGGAAACACCATATATTTT
>TRBJ2-7|TRBD1|TRBV5-1|-
CASSWDGQDTYEQYF
TGCGCCAGCAGCTGGGATGGACAGGACACCTACGAGCAGTACTTC
>TRBJ1-1|-|TRBV10-1|-
CASSETVSMSTEAFF
TGCGCCAGCAGTGAGACAGTTTCCATGAGCACTGAAGCTTTCTTT
>TRBJ1-4|-|TRBV15|-
CATSRGPRLSNEKLFF
TGTGCCACCAGCAGAGGACCCCGCCTGTCTAATGAAAAACTGTTTTTT
>TRBJ2-7|-|TRBV6-5|-
CASGSSYEQYF
TGTGCCAGCGGATCTTCCTACGAGCAGTACTTC
>TRBJ2-7|-|TRBV15|-
CATSRDGAGQYEQYF
TGTGCCACCAGCAGAGATGGAGCGGGACAGTACGAGCAGTACTTC